The clone carrying this TCR beta chain was seen only a few times. The antigen is not known. This entry belongs to a study of T cell repertoires in cytomegalovirus infection. Findings and caveats of the study: Clonotypes of TCR beta that were HLA-C-restricted and CMV-specific dominated the ex vivo response. Summed public TCR beta family frequency identified CMV carriers bearing the relevant HLA.

TCRdb called the reads again in MiXCR, with one record for every CDR3 protein. The sample carries roughly 720,000 distinct CDR3 sequences, 35% recorded once. J lost 5 bases, V lost 6 bases, and 4 bases had no gene match. Per germline, CDR1 DFQATT and CDR2 SNEGSKA (reference sequence). This CDR3 spans 13 amino acids. Sequenced: PBMCs. The sequence derives from a human donor in good health (CMV status not recorded). Some clones in this sample may be carry-over from other donors' samples. The genes are TRBV20-1 and TRBJ1-6; 7 bases are a match to TRBD1. CDR3 protein: CSATTGHNSPLHF. DNA for the CDR3: TGCAGTGCGACGACAGGGCATAATTCACCCCTCCACTTT.